Each of the 6 T cell receptor beta chains below was sequenced from the same sample in a study of cytomegalovirus exposure and HLA in healthy donors. Both 60 Vbeta primers and 13 Jbeta primers went into the PCR. Generated by immunoSEQ multiplex PCR, the TCRdb table keeps only in-frame clones and is missing some. The profile covers 150,000 to 200,000 clones, with 70% to 90% appearing a single time and less than 2.5% taken by the ten largest. Sequenced: PBMCs. The origin of the receptors is a man between 18 and 35 years old in good health and CMV-seropositive.

The chain links TRBV6-1 to TRBJ2-7; 9 nucleotides match TRBD1. V lost 7 bases, J lost 5 bases, and 9 bases stayed unmatched. The CDR3 loop spans 14 amino acids. Germline lookup yields CDR1 MNHNS and CDR2 SASEGT. CDR3 sequence: CASTRTGEIDEQYF. CDR3 DNA sequence: TGTGCCAGCACCAGGACAGGGGAAATCGACGAGCAGTACTTC.

The chain links TRBV21-1 to TRBJ2-3; the table's D call TRBD2 went unverified against the DNA. TRBV21-1 is recorded as a pseudogene. This CDR3 is built from 16 residues. The CDR3: CAVSNWGRGRKDTQYF. CDR3 nucleotide sequence: TGTGCCGTCAGCAACTGGGGGAGGGGGAGGAAAGATACGCAGTATTTT.

V and J are TRBV5-1 and TRBJ2-3; maybe TRBD2 (6 bases). CDR1 is SGHRS, CDR2 YFSETQ, per germline. V was cut by 0 bases and J by 2 bases, with 7 bases left in between. The CDR3 totals 14 residues. The DNA of the CDR3 is TGCGCCAGCAGCTTGGGCGGGGACACAGATACGCAGTATTTT. Protein product: CASSLGGDTDTQYF.

The genes are TRBV29-1 and TRBJ2-7, with a weak D call TRBD1 (6 bases). With 7 bases removed from V and 1 base from J, the gap between germline ends came to 14 bases. Germline CDR1 SQVTM, CDR2 ANQGSEA. The CDR3 runs to 13 residues. CDR3: CSAQTGISYEQYF. The CDR3 nucleotides are TGCAGCGCCCAAACAGGGATTTCCTACGAGCAGTACTTC.

V usage is TRBV14 and J usage is TRBJ2-5, with TRBD2 matching 8 bases. V gave up 4 bases and J gave up 11 bases; unmatched junction bases: 12. Germline V gene lookup returns CDR1 SGHDN and CDR2 FVKESK. The CDR3 has 14 amino acids. CDR3 sequence (DNA): TGTGCCAGCAGCCCGGGACTAGGTGTAAGGGAGCAGTACTTC. Amino acid sequence: CASSPGLGVREQYF.

The chain has TRBV11-3 and TRBJ2-1; 9 nucleotides match TRBD2. V gave up 0 bases and J gave up 8 bases; unmatched junction bases: 8. The CDR3 loop spans 16 amino acids. From germline, CDR1 is SGHNT and CDR2 YENEEA. The DNA for the CDR3 is TGTGCCAGCAGCTTAGACGGGCGGGGGGGCGAAGATGAGCAGTTCTTC. This encodes CASSLDGRGGEDEQFF.